A single sample is the source of the 26 T cell receptor beta chains below, sequenced in a study of graft-versus-host responses after intestinal transplantation. Clones were sequenced by immunoSEQ multiplex PCR, and TCRdb holds only the in-frame ones, with some missing. The sample yields under 100,000 clones, 80% to 95% seen once. The sequenced sample was PBMCs, obtained roughly 450 days after intestinal transplant. The receptors here all came from a human patient who received an intestinal transplant, so some T cells may come from the graft donor.

V usage is TRBV9 and J usage is TRBJ2-7, with 11 positions matching TRBD1. CDR3 length: 14 residues. Trimming removed 2 bases from V and 6 bases from J; junction bases left unmatched: 4. In germline, CDR1 is SGDLS, CDR2 YYNGEE. CDR3 sequence: CASSVGTGGLEQYF. The CDR3 DNA follows: TGTGCCAGCAGCGTCGGGACAGGGGGACTCGAGCAGTACTTC.

The V gene is TRBV18, the J gene TRBJ1-6, with TRBD1 identical over 10 bases. The CDR3 totals 18 residues. V lost 2 bases, J lost 0 bases, and 4 bases stayed unmatched. In germline, CDR1 is KGHSH, CDR2 LQKENI. Written as DNA, the CDR3 is TGTGCCAGCTCACCATGGACAGGGGGGAGCTCCTATAATTCACCCCTCCACTTT. This codes for CASSPWTGGSSYNSPLHF.

There are a few counts of this clone. This rearrangement joins TRBV19 to TRBJ1-1; D is unresolved. The CDR3 has 14 amino acids. CDR1 and CDR2 from the germline V gene are LNHDA and SQIVND (reference sequence). Trimming stripped 10 bases from V and 3 bases from J, with 18 bases between. DNA of the CDR3: TGTGCCACTAGAGTGGAGGTCTGGGACACTGAAGCTTTCTTT. Protein sequence: CATRVEVWDTEAFF.

Only one count was recorded for this clone. The chain recombines TRBV14 with TRBJ2-5; D gene ambiguous. Trimming stripped 1 base from V and 7 bases from J, with 10 bases between. Looked up from germline, CDR1 is SGHDN and CDR2 is FVKESK. The CDR3 spans 13 residues. This CDR3 reads CASSQGGPGTQYF. Written as DNA, the CDR3 is TGTGCCAGCAGCCAAGGTGGGCCGGGGACCCAGTACTTC.

The V call is TRBV9, the J call TRBJ2-1; tentatively, D is TRBD2 (6 bases). The CDR3 extends over 15 amino acids. V shed 3 bases and J shed 5 bases, with 15 bases lying between them. Looked up from germline, CDR1 is SGDLS and CDR2 is YYNGEE. CDR3 nucleotides: TGTGCCAGCAGCGAGCCAGCGGGTAGGAACAATGAGCAGTTCTTC. Its protein product is CASSEPAGRNNEQFF. The full variable domain, in which reference TRBV9 and TRBJ2-1 provide the parts outside the CDR3, is DSGVTQTPKHLITATGQRVTLRCSPRSGDLSVYWYQQSLDQGLQFLIQYYNGEERAKGNILERFSAQQFPDLHSELNLSSLELGDSALYFCASSEPAGRNNEQFFGPGTRLTVL.

The V call is TRBV19, the J call TRBJ1-1, with a possible D match to TRBD1 (5 bases). Germline CDR1 reads LNHDA; CDR2 reads SQIVND (reference sequence). Trimming removed 8 bases from V and 4 bases from J, with 17 bases in between. CDR3 length: 14 residues. The CDR3 sequence is CASRLSGWGTEAFF. The CDR3 bases are TGTGCCAGTCGACTCTCAGGGTGGGGCACTGAAGCTTTCTTT.

This clone appeared a single time. The J gene is TRBJ2-5, the V gene TRBV25-1; D not certain. CDR3 size: 10 residues. Trimming took 6 bases from V and 3 from J, leaving 2 bases between them. Germline CDR1 MGHDK, CDR2 SYGVNS. The CDR3 loop is CASREETQYF. The CDR3 DNA reads TGTGCCAGCAGGGAAGAGACCCAGTACTTC.

The chain is built from TRBV4-2 and TRBJ1-5, with unresolved D. The CDR3 length is 15 residues. V dropped 0 bases and J dropped 0 bases, with 6 bases sitting between them. CDR1 and CDR2 from the germline V gene are LGHNA and YNFKEQ. Here the CDR3 DNA reads TGTGCCAGCAGCCAAGAGTTCGGTAGCAATCAGCCCCAGCATTTT. It codes for CASSQEFGSNQPQHF.

The V and J genes are TRBV27 and TRBJ2-1; TRBD1 might be the D (5 bases). Trimming removed 3 bases at V and 0 bases at J, with 12 bases between. Germline V lookup: CDR1 MNHEY, CDR2 SMNVEV (reference sequence). This CDR3 spans 16 amino acids. Written as DNA, the CDR3 is TGTGCCAGCAGTTTGGTCAGACAGACCTCCTACAATGAGCAGTTCTTC. Translating it yields CASSLVRQTSYNEQFF.

The V gene is TRBV7-8, the J gene TRBJ2-2, with no clear D. Per the germline V gene, CDR1 is SGHVS and CDR2 is FQNEAQ. The V and J ends lost 8 bases and 2 bases respectively, with 3 bases between them. The length of the CDR3 is 11 residues. This CDR3 reads CASRNTGELFF. In nucleotides, the CDR3 is TGTGCCAGCCGCAACACCGGGGAGCTGTTTTTT. Supplemented by reference TRBV7-8 and TRBJ2-2, the full variable domain reads GAGVSQSPRYKVAKRGQDVALRCDPISGHVSLFWYQQALGQGPEFLTYFQNEAQLDKSGLPSDRFFAERPEGSVSTLKIQRTQQEDSAVYLCASRNTGELFFGEGSRLTVL.

The chain combines TRBV18 with TRBJ1-1, with 9 positions matching TRBD1. With V trimmed by 6 bases and J by 3 bases, 8 bases remained unmatched. In germline, CDR1 is KGHSH, CDR2 LQKENI. The CDR3 extends over 15 amino acids. The CDR3 loop is CASSSTQGADTEAFF. The CDR3 DNA reads TGTGCCAGCTCCTCAACACAGGGGGCCGACACTGAAGCTTTCTTT.

J is TRBJ1-4 and V is TRBV21-1. TRBV21-1 is assigned pseudogene status. The CDR3 sequence is 14 residues long. The CDR3 loop reads CASSTPGGNEKLFF. DNA of the CDR3: TGTGCCAGCAGCACCCCGGGAGGGAATGAAAAACTGTTTTTT.

The chain has TRBV4-1 and TRBJ2-2; 8 bases map to TRBD2. Germline CDR1 is MGHRA and CDR2 is YSYEKL. This CDR3 spans 21 amino acids. Unmatched junction bases numbered 21, after V lost 0 bases and J lost 6 bases. The CDR3 nucleotides read TGCGCCAGCAGCCAAGATCGGAGAAGCGGGGGCTCCTATCGGCTTCCCGGGGAGCTGTTTTTT. This codes for CASSQDRRSGGSYRLPGELFF.

V and J are TRBV18 and TRBJ2-3; TRBD2 agrees at 9 bases. Trimming removed 2 bases from V and 0 bases from J; junction bases left unmatched: 15. The CDR3 extends over 20 amino acids. Germline loops: CDR1 KGHSH, CDR2 LQKENI. The CDR3: CASSPIGGPSGATSTDTQYF. The CDR3 coding sequence is TGTGCCAGCTCACCAATTGGGGGGCCTAGCGGGGCCACTAGCACAGATACGCAGTATTTT.

The V gene is TRBV19, the J gene TRBJ1-1; D call uncertain. V lost 10 bases and J 6 bases, leaving 15 bases between the germline ends. The CDR3 length is 12 residues. Germline lookup yields CDR1 LNHDA and CDR2 SQIVND (reference sequence). The CDR3 DNA reads as TGTGCCACCTCCCCTAGGCGTGCTGAAGCTTTCTTT. Its translation: CATSPRRAEAFF. Full variable domain (remainder filled in from reference TRBV19 and TRBJ1-1): DGGITQSPKYLFRKEGQNVTLSCEQNLNHDAMYWYRQDPGQGLRLIYYSQIVNDFQKGDIAEGYSVSREKKESFPLTVTSAQKNPTAFYLCATSPRRAEAFFGQGTRLTVV.

The rearrangement links TRBV29-1 to TRBJ1-1; D unresolved. The CDR3 runs to 11 residues. V was cut by 5 bases and J by 0 bases, with 4 bases left in between. The V gene's germline CDR1 is SQVTM and CDR2 ANQGSEA. The chain's CDR3 is CSVFLNTEAFF. CDR3 in DNA: TGCAGCGTTTTTTTGAACACTGAAGCTTTCTTT.

The genes are TRBV21-1 and TRBJ2-7; the DNA was not used to check the table's D call, TRBD2. TRBV21-1 is noted as a pseudogene. This CDR3 is built from 15 residues. For the CDR3, the DNA is TGTGCCAGCAGCAAAGATGCCCACCCTACCTACGAGCAGTACTTC. It translates to CASSKDAHPTYEQYF.

This clone was seen once. The V call is TRBV6-1, the J call TRBJ2-1, with D perhaps assigned TRBD1 or TRBD2 (5 bases each). V lost 0 bases and J 2 bases, leaving 8 bases between the germline ends. This CDR3 spans 15 amino acids. The germline gives CDR1 MNHNS, CDR2 SASEGT. CDR3 coding DNA: TGTGCCAGCAGTGAAGCGCTGGGACCCTACAATGAGCAGTTCTTC. It yields the protein CASSEALGPYNEQFF.

This sequence joins TRBV5-4 and TRBJ2-7; D assignment may be TRBD1 or TRBD2 (5 bases each). CDR3 size: 14 residues. V was trimmed by 2 bases and J by 2 bases, leaving 11 bases between them. Germline V lookup: CDR1 SGHNT, CDR2 YYREEE (reference sequence). The DNA for the CDR3 is TGTGCCAGCAGCTTTCCCGGGACCCCCTACGAGCAGTACTTC. It is translated as CASSFPGTPYEQYF.

The chain has TRBV14 and TRBJ1-2, with D tentatively TRBD1 (5 bases). CDR1 and CDR2 from the germline V gene are SGHDN and FVKESK. This CDR3 is built from 16 residues. With 1 base removed from V and 4 bases from J, the gap between germline ends came to 16 bases. Written as DNA, the CDR3 is TGTGCCAGCAGCCAAGCCCAGGGACGAGCGATCTATGGCTACACCTTC. This codes for CASSQAQGRAIYGYTF.

The chain uses TRBV9 and TRBJ2-5; 8 bases align to TRBD2. The CDR3 covers 15 residues. Per the germline V gene, CDR1 is SGDLS and CDR2 is YYNGEE. Trimming removed 4 bases from V and 5 bases from J; junction bases left unmatched: 10. The CDR3 spells CASSPTGLAGETQYF. The CDR3 DNA sequence: TGTGCCAGCAGCCCCACTGGGCTAGCGGGTGAGACCCAGTACTTC.

J is TRBJ2-1 and V is TRBV5-1; 13 positions agree with TRBD2. Germline CDR1 and CDR2: SGHRS and YFSETQ. Losses at the gene ends were 4 bases for V and 4 bases for J; bases not matched to a gene: 2. CDR3 length equals 15 residues. CDR3 DNA sequence: TGCGCCAGCAGCCGGACTAGCGGGGGATACAATGAGCAGTTCTTC. This sequence encodes CASSRTSGGYNEQFF.

This chain links TRBV7-6 with TRBJ1-1; D ambiguous. Trimming left V 1 base short and J 3 bases short, with 6 bases between. This CDR3 contains 13 residues. Germline CDR1 reads SGHVS; CDR2 reads FNYEAQ. Written as DNA, the CDR3 is TGTGCCAGCAGCTTAGGGTATTACACTGAAGCTTTCTTT. Protein product: CASSLGYYTEAFF. Using reference TRBV7-6 and TRBJ1-1 for the parts outside the CDR3, the full variable domain is GAGVSQSPRYKVTKRGQDVALRCDPISGHVSLYWYRQALGQGPEFLTYFNYEAQQDKSGLPNDRFSAERPEGSISTLTIQRTEQRDSAMYRCASSLGYYTEAFFGQGTRLTVV.

This clone was counted once. The chain uses TRBV5-6 and TRBJ2-2; 7 nucleotides match TRBD1. The V gene's germline CDR1 is SGHDT and CDR2 YYEEEE. CDR3 length equals 16 residues. The trim removed 1 base at V and 4 bases at J, leaving 7 bases unmatched. CDR3 bases: TGTGCCAGCAGCTTGTCGGGACAGTTTCTCACCGGGGAGCTGTTTTTT. It codes for CASSLSGQFLTGELFF.

This sequence joins TRBV15 and TRBJ2-5; 8 bases fit TRBD2. The J call may be faulty, since TRBJ2-7 better matches the DNA end. The CDR3 runs to 15 residues. Looked up from germline, CDR1 is LNHNV and CDR2 is YYDKDF (reference sequence). As DNA, the CDR3 is TGTGCCACCAGCCGCGGGCGGGGGGTCGCCTACGAGCAGTACTTC. This translates into CATSRGRGVAYEQYF.

The genes are TRBV27 and TRBJ2-5; D might be TRBD2 (5 bases). The CDR3 runs 14 residues. V dropped 1 base and J dropped 2 bases, with 8 bases sitting between them. Germline values: CDR1 MNHEY, CDR2 SMNVEV (reference sequence). The CDR3 DNA is TGTGCCAGCAGTTTATTGCCGGGGCAAGAGACCCAGTACTTC. Residues: CASSLLPGQETQYF.